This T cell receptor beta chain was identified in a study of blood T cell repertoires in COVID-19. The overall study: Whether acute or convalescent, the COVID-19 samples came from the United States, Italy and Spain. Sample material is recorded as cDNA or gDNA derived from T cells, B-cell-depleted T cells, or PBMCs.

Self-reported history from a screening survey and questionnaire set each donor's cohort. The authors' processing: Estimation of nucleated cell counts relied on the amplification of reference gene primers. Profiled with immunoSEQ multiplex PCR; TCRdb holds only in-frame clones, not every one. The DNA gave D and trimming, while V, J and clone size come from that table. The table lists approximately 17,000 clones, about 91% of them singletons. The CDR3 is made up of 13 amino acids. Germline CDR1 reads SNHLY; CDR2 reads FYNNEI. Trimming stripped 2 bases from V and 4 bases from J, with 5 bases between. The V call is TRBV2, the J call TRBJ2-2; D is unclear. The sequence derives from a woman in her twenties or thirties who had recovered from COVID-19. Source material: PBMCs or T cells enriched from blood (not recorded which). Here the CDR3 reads CASSEWATGELFF. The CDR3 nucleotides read TGTGCCAGCAGTGAATGGGCCACCGGGGAGCTGTTTTTT.